The next 12 T cell receptor beta chains were all read from a single sample in a study of T cell responses to AZD1222 COVID-19 vaccine. Sequencing was performed with immunoSEQ multiplex PCR; in TCRdb, only in-frame clones are kept and a portion is missing. The data show about 130,000 clones, about 85% seen once. The starting material was peripheral blood, obtained on day 0 of AZD1222 vaccination. These receptors all stem from an adult in good health.

The V gene is TRBV19, the J gene TRBJ1-1, with D uncertain. V lost 5 bases, J lost 11 bases, and 9 bases lay in between. The CDR3 totals 10 residues. Germline CDR1 is LNHDA and CDR2 is SQIVND (reference sequence). CDR3 sequence (DNA): TGTGCCAGTAGTGCCGGCGGGGCTTTCTTT. As protein: CASSAGGAFF.

The genes are TRBV6-4 and TRBJ2-3; D is possibly TRBD1 (6 bases). Germline CDR1 MRHNA, CDR2 SNTAGT. The ends were cut back, 3 bases at V and 1 base at J, with 11 bases in the middle. CDR3 size: 15 residues. CDR3 bases: TGTGCCAGCAGTGAAGGGGGACGGGGCACAGATACGCAGTATTTT. Protein product: CASSEGGRGTDTQYF.

The chain carries TRBV4-2 and TRBJ1-1; D might be TRBD1 (6 bases). This CDR3 has 14 amino acids. Per the germline V gene, CDR1 is LGHNA and CDR2 is YNFKEQ. Trimming stripped 4 bases from V and 1 base from J, with 10 bases between. The CDR3 DNA sequence: TGTGCCAGCAGCCGGGACATGCCGAACACTGAAGCTTTCTTT. Translation: CASSRDMPNTEAFF.

The chain uses TRBV19 and TRBJ2-7; the match to TRBD1 covers 10 bases. CDR3 length equals 13 residues. The V and J ends lost 10 bases and 3 bases, in that order; junction bases with no gene match: 6. The V gene's germline CDR1 is LNHDA and CDR2 SQIVND (reference sequence). The CDR3 coding sequence is TGTGCCACGGGCCGGGACAGGGGCTACGAGCAGTACTTC. Its protein is CATGRDRGYEQYF.

V is TRBV7-2 and J is TRBJ2-5, with 8 nucleotides matching TRBD2. The CDR3 has 15 residues. V gave up 6 bases and J gave up 2 bases; unmatched junction bases: 8. The germline gives CDR1 SGHTA, CDR2 FQGNSA. CDR3 loop: CASRLSGAGQETQYF. The CDR3 region has the DNA TGTGCCAGCAGACTTAGCGGGGCCGGACAAGAGACCCAGTACTTC.

The gene calls are TRBV5-6 and TRBJ1-2, with D unresolved. V was shortened by 0 bases and J by 4 bases, with 19 bases between the two germline ends. The CDR3 spans 17 residues. In germline, CDR1 is SGHDT, CDR2 YYEEEE. The CDR3 here is CASSLDTRAQRSYGYTF. The CDR3 coding sequence is TGTGCCAGCAGCTTGGATACCCGGGCCCAGAGAAGCTATGGCTACACCTTC.

This clone was observed once. The rearrangement uses TRBV3-1 (or the pseudogene TRBV3-2) and TRBJ1-1; 9 bases align to TRBD1. Unmatched junction bases numbered 7, after V lost 4 bases and J lost 4 bases. The CDR3 loop spans 15 amino acids. Germline V gene data show CDR1 as LGHDT and CDR2 as YNNKEL (reference sequence). CDR3 nucleotide sequence: TGTGCCAGCAGCCGTGGACAGGGGATGAGCACTGAAGCTTTCTTT. Its protein is CASSRGQGMSTEAFF.

This clone was found a few times. J is TRBJ1-5 and V is TRBV27; D unresolved. CDR1 is MNHEY and CDR2 is SMNVEV in the germline V gene (reference sequence). With 0 bases removed from V and 4 bases from J, the gap between germline ends came to 7 bases. This CDR3 contains 14 residues. For the CDR3, the DNA is TGTGCCAGCAGTTTATCGTACGGAAATCAGCCCCAGCATTTT. It specifies CASSLSYGNQPQHF.

CDR3 loop: CASSPNLGGAFNEQFF. The CDR3 DNA reads as TGTGCCAGCAGCCCTAATCTCGGCGGGGCCTTCAATGAGCAGTTCTTC. The V and J genes are TRBV11-3 and TRBJ2-1; D may be TRBD2 (6 bases). The ends were cut back, 5 bases at V and 6 bases at J, with 20 bases in the middle. The CDR3 has 16 residues. Per germline, CDR1 SGHNT and CDR2 YENEEA.

This chain connects TRBV7-2 to TRBJ2-3, with TRBD2 identical over 14 bases. Germline lookup yields CDR1 SGHTA and CDR2 FQGNSA. CDR3 length: 18 residues. Germline trimming cut 4 bases from V and 3 bases from J; bases unmatched to any gene: 9. This CDR3 reads CASSSRTSGGRRTDTQYF. The CDR3 bases are TGTGCCAGCAGCTCCCGGACTAGCGGGGGGCGGAGGACAGATACGCAGTATTTT.

The chain has TRBV4-1 and TRBJ1-6; D is possibly TRBD1 (5 bases). The CDR3 extends over 15 amino acids. Germline V gene data show CDR1 as MGHRA and CDR2 as YSYEKL. V was shortened by 1 base and J by 10 bases, with 14 bases between the two germline ends. The CDR3 here is CASSQGPGGSSPLHF. The CDR3 coding sequence is TGCGCCAGCAGCCAAGGGCCGGGGGGAAGCTCACCCCTCCACTTT.

This clone was observed once. Here the CDR3 DNA reads TGTGCCAGCAGCACCGGCCCTGGACAGGGTGATGAAAAACTGTTTTTT. Translating it yields CASSTGPGQGDEKLFF. The rearrangement joins TRBV21-1 to TRBJ1-4; TRBD1, the table's D call, lacks a check against the DNA. TRBV21-1 is a listed pseudogene. The length of the CDR3 is 16 residues.